Detailed here is one T cell receptor beta chain. CDR1 and CDR2 (germline): SEHNR, FQNEAQ (reference sequence). V gave up 1 base and J gave up 2 bases, with 8 bases separating them. The CDR3 consists of 15 residues. This record belongs to a study of T-cell memory formation after mild COVID-19. TCR alpha and TCR beta cDNA libraries carrying sample barcodes and UMIs came from 5'RACE with constant-segment primers. A single record per CDR3 protein comes from TCRdb applying MiXCR to the 5' RACE reads. Here the sample spans roughly 340,000 distinct CDR3 sequences, more than 15% being singletons. This receptor was identified in a man in his late teens or twenties who had mild COVID-19 (a few samples of this study predate the infection). Cell type and time point are not known. The chain uses TRBV7-9 and TRBJ1-4; D is unclear. The sample consisted of PBMCs or a T cell subset sorted from them (not recorded which). The CDR3 bases are TGTGCCAGCAGCTTAGATGGGCTCACTAATGAAAAACTGTTTTTT. Its translation: CASSLDGLTNEKLFF.